Following are 30 T cell receptor beta chains from one sample sequenced in a study of Ad26.COV2.S vaccination and SARS-CoV-2 variants. TCRdb keeps only in-frame clones here, not all; method: immunoSEQ multiplex PCR. The sample holds approximately 400,000 clones, roughly four fifths seen once. This sample's treatment: some 20 received Ad26.COV2.S at low or high dose, single or two shots; roughly five received placebo; per-sample allocation not given. Sampling was done on day 63 after the first vaccine or placebo injection. Sequenced material: peripheral blood, taken in a trial of Ad26.COV2.S vaccine versus placebo. These receptors all stem from a person between 18 and 65 years old who received the Ad26.COV2.S COVID-19 vaccine or a placebo.

The rearrangement uses TRBV4-1 and TRBJ2-7; D is possibly TRBD1 or TRBD2 (6 bases each). In germline, CDR1 is MGHRA, CDR2 YSYEKL. With 1 base removed from V and 3 bases from J, the gap between germline ends came to 13 bases. The CDR3 has 15 residues. The CDR3 region has the DNA TGCGCCAGCAGCCAAGTGTGGAGGGGGAGCTACGAGCAGTACTTC. Translating it yields CASSQVWRGSYEQYF.

V usage is TRBV18 and J usage is TRBJ1-1; D remains ambiguous. Germline loops: CDR1 KGHSH, CDR2 LQKENI. Trimming took 0 bases from V and 11 from J, leaving 10 bases between them. The CDR3 sequence is 12 residues long. Written as DNA, the CDR3 is TGTGCCAGCTCACCACCAAGCGGGAAGGCTTTCTTT. Residues: CASSPPSGKAFF.

The rearrangement uses TRBV4-1 and TRBJ1-5; perhaps TRBD1 as D (5 bases). Germline CDR1 is MGHRA and CDR2 is YSYEKL. The V end was cut by 0 bases, the J end by 10 bases, with 16 bases between. The CDR3 runs to 15 residues. The CDR3, as DNA: TGCGCCAGCAGCCAAGACGGGGGAATTGAAAAACCCCAGCATTTT. The encoded protein is CASSQDGGIEKPQHF.

This clone was recorded only once. The chain is built from TRBV2 and TRBJ2-1, with unresolved D. Trimming left V 5 bases short and J 9 bases short, with 17 bases between. CDR3 length equals 14 residues. Germline V gene data show CDR1 as SNHLY and CDR2 as FYNNEI. CDR3 amino acids: CASSLYDLVGEQFF. CDR3 sequence (DNA): TGTGCCAGCAGTCTTTATGACCTAGTCGGTGAGCAGTTCTTC. Full variable domain (rest looked up from reference TRBV2 and TRBJ2-1): EPEVTQTPSHQVTQMGQEVILRCVPISNHLYFYWYRQILGQKVEFLVSFYNNEISEKSEIFDDQFSVERPDGSNFTLKIRSTKLEDSAMYFCASSLYDLVGEQFFGPGTRLTVL.

The sample holds a few counts of this clone. The chain couples TRBV7-3 to TRBJ2-3, with D possibly TRBD2 on 5 matching bases. Germline-derived CDR1 and CDR2 are SGHTA and FQGTGA. The CDR3 totals 12 residues. Trimming shortened V by 2 bases and J by 6 bases, and 6 bases separated the two germline ends. CDR3 sequence reads: CASSLPGDTQYF. Here the CDR3 DNA reads TGTGCCAGCAGCTTACCGGGGGATACGCAGTATTTT.

This clone appeared once. The chain recombines TRBV30 with TRBJ2-1; 9 bases line up with TRBD2. This CDR3 region has 13 residues. The junction had 4 bases not matched to a gene; V was cut back by 0 bases and J by 10 bases. Germline V gene sequence: CDR1 GTSNPN, CDR2 SVGIG (reference sequence). The CDR3 coding sequence is TGTGCCTGGAGTGTGCGCGGACTAGCGGAGCAGTTCTTC. Its protein is CAWSVRGLAEQFF.

The chain uses TRBV7-9 and TRBJ1-5; D is unresolved. Germline V gene lookup returns CDR1 SEHNR and CDR2 FQNEAQ (reference sequence). The CDR3 has 18 residues. Trimming cost V 3 bases and J 2 bases, with 20 bases left between them. CDR3 protein: CASSFFTGSRVGNQPQHF. The CDR3 DNA sequence: TGTGCCAGCAGCTTTTTTACCGGGTCAAGGGTTGGCAATCAGCCCCAGCATTTT.

With regard to this clone: This sample includes further DNA sequences coding for the same CDR3. The CDR3 protein is CASSHHYEQYF. DNA for the CDR3: TGTGCCAGCAGCCATCATTACGAGCAGTACTTC. J is TRBJ2-7 and V is TRBV3-1 (or the pseudogene TRBV3-2); D remains ambiguous. This CDR3 has 11 amino acids. V lost 3 bases and J lost 4, with 4 bases in between. CDR1 and CDR2 (germline): LGHDT, YNNKEL (reference sequence).

CDR3 sequence (DNA): TGTGCCAGCAGCTTAGGGTCCAGGGGGCTTGAAGGCTACACCTTC. This encodes CASSLGSRGLEGYTF. The J gene is TRBJ1-2, the V gene TRBV7-8; the match to TRBD1 covers 8 bases. Germline V CDR1 and CDR2: SGHVS, FQNEAQ. The J segment lost 8 bases and the V segment lost 1 base, leaving 9 bases of the junction unmatched. This CDR3 spans 15 amino acids.

In its sample, this clone was seen once. This chain links TRBV4-3 with TRBJ1-4; D unresolved. The CDR3 has 17 residues. Germline CDR1 reads LGHNA; CDR2 reads YSLEER. Trimming shortened V by 1 base and J by 0 bases, and 12 bases separated the two germline ends. The CDR3 DNA is TGCGCCAGCAGCCAAGGTTCTGGGATTGCAACTAATGAAAAACTGTTTTTT. Protein product: CASSQGSGIATNEKLFF.

The gene calls are TRBV9 and TRBJ2-5; 10 bases align to TRBD2. This CDR3 is 18 amino acids long. Germline lookup yields CDR1 SGDLS and CDR2 YYNGEE. V was pared by 4 bases and J by 5 bases, with 17 bases of the junction left unmatched. In DNA, the CDR3 is TGTGCCAGCAGCCCCGAAATCGGGAGCGGGAGGGCCCGGGAGACCCAGTACTTC. It is translated as CASSPEIGSGRARETQYF.

This rearrangement joins TRBV5-5 to TRBJ2-1; D unclear. V was shortened by 0 bases and J by 5 bases, with 6 bases between the two germline ends. Germline CDR1 and CDR2: SGHKS and YYEKEE (reference sequence). This CDR3 has 13 residues. CDR3 residues: CASSLERHNEQFF. CDR3 in DNA: TGTGCCAGCAGCTTGGAGAGACACAATGAGCAGTTCTTC.

The chain carries TRBV28 and TRBJ2-1, with 13 bases lining up with TRBD2. Germline V gives CDR1 MDHEN, CDR2 SYDVKM. J was trimmed by 4 bases and V by 5 bases; bases with no gene match: 5. The CDR3 runs 16 residues. CDR3 protein: CASSGGTSGIYNEQFF. The CDR3 nucleotides read TGTGCCAGCAGTGGGGGGACTAGCGGGATTTACAATGAGCAGTTCTTC.

The chain recombines TRBV6-2 or TRBV6-3 with TRBJ2-3; possible D gene TRBD1, 5 bases. This CDR3 is built from 15 residues. The germline gives CDR1 MNHEY, CDR2 SVGEGT. V gave up 5 bases and J gave up 2 bases, with 14 bases separating them. The CDR3 region has the DNA TGTGCCAGCAGTGACCTTGGACACTCCACAGATACGCAGTATTTT. Translated, it gives CASSDLGHSTDTQYF.

The V and J genes are TRBV6-6 and TRBJ2-5; the match to TRBD1 covers 7 bases. The V gene's germline CDR1 is MNHNY and CDR2 SVGAGI (reference sequence). V shed 8 bases and J 5 bases; nucleotides not matched to a gene: 14. The CDR3 has 15 residues. DNA for the CDR3: TGTGCCAGCTCGGGGATCGACAGGGACGGGGAGACCCAGTACTTC. It encodes CASSGIDRDGETQYF.

The J gene is TRBJ1-1, the V gene TRBV14; D might be TRBD1 (5 bases). The germline V gene has CDR1 SGHDN and CDR2 FVKESK. The CDR3 is 16 residues long. Deletions cut 0 bases from V and 5 bases from J, with 16 bases between. The CDR3 region is CASSQEENRRRTEAFF. The DNA of the CDR3 is TGTGCCAGCAGCCAAGAGGAGAACAGGAGACGTACTGAAGCTTTCTTT.

Worth noting for this clone: This may come from a read error, since a much larger clone is one base off. Other DNA sequences from this sample encode an identical CDR3 as well. This rearrangement joins TRBV6-5 to TRBJ1-1; no clear D gene. Trimming shortened V by 0 bases and J by 0 bases, and 2 bases separated the two germline ends. The CDR3 is 13 residues long. From germline, CDR1 is MNHEY and CDR2 SVGAGI. The CDR3 DNA sequence: TGTGCCAGCAGTTACTCGGTGAACACTGAAGCTTTCTTT. Its translation is CASSYSVNTEAFF.

CDR3 loop: CASSPGGMTEAFF. The CDR3 nucleotides read TGTGCCAGCTCACCGGGGGGAATGACTGAAGCTTTCTTT. J is TRBJ1-1 and V is TRBV18; tentative D call: TRBD1 (5 bases). Germline assignment: CDR1 KGHSH and CDR2 LQKENI. V lost 3 bases and J 5 bases, leaving 10 bases between the germline ends. CDR3 size: 13 residues.

This chain joins TRBV5-1 and TRBJ2-5, with TRBD2 matching over 11 bases. V shed 7 bases, J shed 4 bases, and the junction held 9 bases outside the gene matches. The CDR3 length is 15 residues. The V gene's germline CDR1 is SGHRS and CDR2 YFSETQ. In nucleotides, the CDR3 is TGCGCCAGCGGTACGGCTAGCGGGGGGACAGAGACCCAGTACTTC. Encoded protein: CASGTASGGTETQYF. The whole variable domain, remainder taken from reference TRBV5-1 and TRBJ2-5, is KAGVTQTPRYLIKTRGQQVTLSCSPISGHRSVSWYQQTPGQGLQFLFEYFSETQRNKGNFPGRFSGRQFSNSRSEMNVSTLELGDSALYLCASGTASGGTETQYFGPGTRLLVL.

The chain has TRBV19 and TRBJ1-3; 7 nucleotides line up with TRBD1. Germline V lookup: CDR1 LNHDA, CDR2 SQIVND (reference sequence). V lost 4 bases and J lost 0; bases outside the gene matches: 3. This CDR3 has 15 residues. CDR3: CASSRDSISGNTIYF. The CDR3 coding sequence is TGTGCCAGTAGTAGGGACAGCATCTCTGGAAACACCATATATTTT.

V is TRBV7-9 and J is TRBJ2-5; D tentatively reads TRBD1 or TRBD2 (5 bases each). Germline V CDR1 and CDR2: SEHNR, FQNEAQ (reference sequence). Trimming shortened V by 5 bases and J by 5 bases, and 15 bases separated the two germline ends. This CDR3 has 14 amino acids. The CDR3 region is CASSPPDRGETQYF. CDR3 nucleotide sequence: TGTGCCAGCAGCCCGCCCGACAGAGGGGAGACCCAGTACTTC. The whole variable domain, filled in from reference TRBV7-9 and TRBJ2-5, reads DTGVSQNPRHKITKRGQNVTFRCDPISEHNRLYWYRQTLGQGPEFLTYFQNEAQLEKSRLLSDRFSAERPKGSFSTLEIQRTEQGDSAMYLCASSPPDRGETQYFGPGTRLLVL.

This chain joins TRBV19 and TRBJ1-5; D is ambiguous. Trimming took off 3 bases at V and 4 bases at J, with 7 bases between the two ends. Germline loops: CDR1 LNHDA, CDR2 SQIVND (reference sequence). CDR3 length: 13 residues. The CDR3 nucleotides are TGTGCCAGTAGTATCTCAAAAAATCAGCCCCAGCATTTT. It is translated as CASSISKNQPQHF.

This clone was found once. The same CDR3 also results from other DNA sequences found in this sample. This rearrangement joins TRBV7-2 to TRBJ1-2, with D perhaps TRBD1 (6 bases). CDR1 SGHTA and CDR2 FQGNSA come from the germline V gene. The ends were cut back, 5 bases at V and 8 bases at J, with 18 bases in the middle. The CDR3 has 14 amino acids. The CDR3 protein is CASSLPRGEGGYTF. CDR3 bases: TGTGCCAGCAGCCTGCCCAGGGGTGAAGGAGGCTACACCTTC.

V usage is TRBV27 and J usage is TRBJ2-3, with TRBD1 as a possible D gene (6 bases). V was pared by 6 bases and J by 0 bases, with 10 bases between. The CDR3 length is 14 residues. Germline assignment: CDR1 MNHEY and CDR2 SMNVEV (reference sequence). CDR3 loop: CASRGTLSTDTQYF. For the CDR3, the DNA is TGTGCCAGCAGGGGGACACTGAGCACAGATACGCAGTATTTT.

DNA for the CDR3: TGCGCCAGCAGGAGTGGGACAGGACTGAACACTGAAGCTTTCTTT. The encoded protein is CASRSGTGLNTEAFF. The chain joins TRBV4-1 to TRBJ1-1, with 8 bases lining up with TRBD1. Germline V CDR1 and CDR2: MGHRA, YSYEKL. CDR3 size: 15 residues. V gave up 6 bases and J gave up 0 bases; unmatched junction bases: 6.

This chain uses TRBV7-2 with TRBJ1-5; D gene uncertain. V lost 4 bases, J lost 7 bases, and 17 bases lay in between. The germline CDR1 and CDR2 sequences are SGHTA and FQGNSA. The CDR3 loop spans 15 amino acids. The chain's CDR3 is CASSSSGLQGQPQHF. DNA for the CDR3: TGTGCCAGCAGCTCGTCGGGTCTCCAAGGGCAGCCCCAGCATTTT. Using reference TRBV7-2 and TRBJ1-5 for the parts outside the CDR3, the full variable domain is GAGVSQSPSNKVTEKGKDVELRCDPISGHTALYWYRQSLGQGLEFLIYFQGNSAPDKSGLPSDRFSAERTGGSVSTLTIQRTQQEDSAVYLCASSSSGLQGQPQHFGDGTRLSIL.

This chain joins TRBV11-3 and TRBJ2-3; D gene uncertain. The V and J ends lost 1 base and 4 bases respectively, with 9 bases between them. This CDR3 spans 14 amino acids. CDR1 SGHNT and CDR2 YENEEA come from the germline V gene. CDR3 in amino acids: CASSLGRASDTQYF. CDR3 nucleotide sequence: TGTGCCAGCAGCTTAGGTAGGGCGTCAGATACGCAGTATTTT. The full variable domain, rest sourced from reference TRBV11-3 and TRBJ2-3, is EAGVVQSPRYKIIEKKQPVAFWCNPISGHNTLYWYLQNLGQGPELLIRYENEEAVDDSQLPKDRFSAERLKGVDSTLKIQPAELGDSAVYLCASSLGRASDTQYFGPGTRLTVL.

V and J are TRBV5-1 and TRBJ2-1; D is uncertain. CDR1 is SGHRS, CDR2 YFSETQ, per germline. The CDR3 covers 14 residues. Trimming removed 0 bases from V and 7 bases from J, with 11 bases in between. For the CDR3, the DNA is TGCGCCAGCAGCTTGGAGGTCTATCTAAATGAGCAGTTCTTC. Its protein is CASSLEVYLNEQFF. Drawing the rest from reference TRBV5-1 and TRBJ2-1, the complete variable domain is KAGVTQTPRYLIKTRGQQVTLSCSPISGHRSVSWYQQTPGQGLQFLFEYFSETQRNKGNFPGRFSGRQFSNSRSEMNVSTLELGDSALYLCASSLEVYLNEQFFGPGTRLTVL.

V is TRBV19 and J is TRBJ2-3, with 8 bases identical to TRBD2. V lost 7 bases to trimming and J lost 2 bases; unmatched junction nucleotides: 5. Germline V gene data show CDR1 as LNHDA and CDR2 as SQIVND (reference sequence). This CDR3 has 14 residues. The CDR3 region is CASKRTSTTDTQYF. CDR3 coding DNA: TGTGCCAGTAAGAGGACTAGCACCACAGATACGCAGTATTTT.

This chain links TRBV6-5 with TRBJ2-5, with TRBD1 as a possible D gene (6 bases). The CDR3 spans 15 residues. Germline loops: CDR1 MNHEY, CDR2 SVGAGI. V lost 5 bases and J 6 bases, leaving 19 bases between the germline ends. The CDR3 sequence: CASSQSRGGRKTQYF. The CDR3, as DNA: TGTGCCAGCAGTCAATCCAGGGGTGGTAGAAAGACCCAGTACTTC.